This is a list of T cell receptor beta chains from one sample in a study of CD8+ T cells in alopecia areata. Clones were sequenced by immunoSEQ multiplex PCR, and TCRdb holds only the in-frame ones, with some missing. Here the sample spans about 160,000 clones, about three fifths being singletons. The sample consisted of CD4+ T cells sorted from blood, taken at week 4, from a patient treated with tofacitinib. These receptors were obtained from a human donor with alopecia areata. Each CDR3 is given with its conserved first and last residue. The D gene is left open where the match is weak. Not all rows give a size; the values are once, few, many and, for expanded clones, a class.

size,J,V,D,DNA,CDR3
many,TRBJ2-3,TRBV11-2,NA,TGTGCCAGCAGCTTACTCGACGATACGCAGTATTTT,CASSLLDDTQYF
NA,TRBJ1-6,TRBV10-2,TRBD1,TGCGCCAGCAAAGGACAGGGATTAAGTTCACCCCTCCACTTT,CASKGQGLSSPLHF
NA,TRBJ2-3,TRBV11-1,NA,TGTGCCAGCAGCGAGAAAAGGGGGGCCACAGATACGCAGTATTTT,CASSEKRGATDTQYF
many,TRBJ1-4,TRBV15,TRBD1,TGTGCCACCAGCAGCCTACAGGGGTTCTCAAGCCCTTTTGAAAAACTGTTTTTT,CATSSLQGFSSPFEKLFF
NA,TRBJ2-6,TRBV4-1,NA,TGCGCCAGCAGCCAAGGTATTGGGGGGCCCAACGTCCTGACTTTC,CASSQGIGGPNVLTF
NA,TRBJ2-7,TRBV30,NA,TGTGCCTGGAGGAGATCCGACCGATGGAGCTCCTACGAGCAGTACTTC,CAWRRSDRWSSYEQYF
once,TRBJ1-1,TRBV5-6,NA,TGTGCCAGCAGCTCCCGGCGGGCAGAAGGAGCCCAGGAAGCTTTCTTT,CASSSRRAEGAQEAFF
NA,TRBJ2-3,TRBV7-9,NA,TGTGCCAGCAGCTTAGAAGGAGCAGATACGCAGTATTTT,CASSLEGADTQYF
NA,TRBJ2-7,TRBV23-1,NA,TGCGCCAGCAGTCATCACGGGAGCCTCGGGTACGAGCAGTACTTC,CASSHHGSLGYEQYF
NA,TRBJ2-3,TRBV5-6,TRBD2,TGTGCCAGCAGCTTGACTAGCGCCGATACGCAGTATTTT,CASSLTSADTQYF
NA,TRBJ2-3,TRBV29-1,NA,TGCAGCGTTGTCCGGGCGATTATAGGCACAGATACGCAGTATTTT,CSVVRAIIGTDTQYF
NA,TRBJ1-6,TRBV30,NA,TGTGCCTGGATGGCCGGGATCCATAATTCACCCCTCCACTTT,CAWMAGIHNSPLHF
NA,TRBJ2-3,TRBV20-1,NA,TGCAGTGGGGTAAAGGGGGATACGCAGTATTTT,CSGVKGDTQYF
NA,TRBJ1-6,TRBV6-5,TRBD1,TGTGCCAGCAGTTACCTACAGGGGAGATCACCCCTCCACTTT,CASSYLQGRSPLHF
NA,TRBJ1-5,TRBV4-1,NA,TGCGCCAGCAGCCAAGTGGGGGCCGCCCCGAATCAGCCCCAGCATTTT,CASSQVGAAPNQPQHF